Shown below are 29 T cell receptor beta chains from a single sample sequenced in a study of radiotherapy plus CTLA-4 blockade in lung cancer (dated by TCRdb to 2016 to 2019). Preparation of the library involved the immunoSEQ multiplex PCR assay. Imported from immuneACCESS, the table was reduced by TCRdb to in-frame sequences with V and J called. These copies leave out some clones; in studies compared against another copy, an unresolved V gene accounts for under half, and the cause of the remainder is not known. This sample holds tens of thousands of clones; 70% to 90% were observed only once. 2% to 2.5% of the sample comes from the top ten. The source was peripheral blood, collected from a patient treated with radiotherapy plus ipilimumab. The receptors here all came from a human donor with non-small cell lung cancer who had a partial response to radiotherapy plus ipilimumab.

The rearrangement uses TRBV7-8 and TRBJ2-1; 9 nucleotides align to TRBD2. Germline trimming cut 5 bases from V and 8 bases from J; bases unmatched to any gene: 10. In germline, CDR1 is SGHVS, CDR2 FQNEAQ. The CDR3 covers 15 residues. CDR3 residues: CASSPGASGAHEQFF. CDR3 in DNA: TGTGCCAGCAGCCCCGGGGCTAGCGGGGCCCATGAGCAGTTCTTC.

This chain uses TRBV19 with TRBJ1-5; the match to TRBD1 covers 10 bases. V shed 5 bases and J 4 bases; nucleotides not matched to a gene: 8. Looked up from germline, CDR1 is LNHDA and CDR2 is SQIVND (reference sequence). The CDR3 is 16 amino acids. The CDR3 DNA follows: TGTGCCAGTAGTCCATCGGGGACAGGGGATAATCAGCCCCAGCATTTT. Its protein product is CASSPSGTGDNQPQHF.

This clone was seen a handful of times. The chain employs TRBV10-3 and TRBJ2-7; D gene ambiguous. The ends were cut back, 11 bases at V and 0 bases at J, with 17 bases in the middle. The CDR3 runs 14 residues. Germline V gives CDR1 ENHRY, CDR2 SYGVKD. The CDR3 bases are TGTGCCGCATCTCGAGGTGGCACCTCCTACGAGCAGTACTTC. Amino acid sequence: CAASRGGTSYEQYF.

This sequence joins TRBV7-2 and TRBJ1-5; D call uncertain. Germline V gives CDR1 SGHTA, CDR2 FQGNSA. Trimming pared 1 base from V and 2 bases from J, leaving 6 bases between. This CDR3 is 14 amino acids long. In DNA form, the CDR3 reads TGTGCCAGCAGCTTAGTTTCAGGCAATCAGCCCCAGCATTTT. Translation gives CASSLVSGNQPQHF.

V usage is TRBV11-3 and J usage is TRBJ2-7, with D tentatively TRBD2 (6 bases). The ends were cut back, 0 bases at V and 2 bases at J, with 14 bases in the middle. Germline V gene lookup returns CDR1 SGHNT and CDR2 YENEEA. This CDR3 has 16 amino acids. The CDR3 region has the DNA TGTGCCAGCAGCTTAGACGACCATGAGCGGGCCTACGAGCAGTACGTC. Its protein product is CASSLDDHERAYEQYV.

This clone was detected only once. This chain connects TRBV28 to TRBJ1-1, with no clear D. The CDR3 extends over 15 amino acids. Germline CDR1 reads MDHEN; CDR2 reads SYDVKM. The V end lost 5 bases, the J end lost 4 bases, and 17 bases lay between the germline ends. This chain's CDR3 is CASSTPGSTGTEAFF. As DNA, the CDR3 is TGTGCCAGCAGTACTCCGGGTTCGACGGGCACTGAAGCTTTCTTT.

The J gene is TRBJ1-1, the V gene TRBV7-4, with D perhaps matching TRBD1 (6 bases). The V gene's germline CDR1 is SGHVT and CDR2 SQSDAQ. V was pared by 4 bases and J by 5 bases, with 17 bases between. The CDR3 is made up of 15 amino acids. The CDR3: CASSSDSLKGTEAFF. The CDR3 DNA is TGTGCCAGCAGCTCGGACAGCCTAAAGGGAACTGAAGCTTTCTTT.

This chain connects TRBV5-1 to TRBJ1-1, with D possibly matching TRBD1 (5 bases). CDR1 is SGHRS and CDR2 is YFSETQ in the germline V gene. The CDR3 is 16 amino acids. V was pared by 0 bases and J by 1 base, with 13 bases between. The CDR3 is CASSLGGGTENTEAFF. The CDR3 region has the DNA TGCGCCAGCAGCTTGGGGGGCGGGACGGAGAACACTGAAGCTTTCTTT.

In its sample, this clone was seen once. The CDR3 is CASSEAGGSSTEAFF. Written as DNA, the CDR3 is TGTGCCAGCAGTGAAGCTGGAGGATCGAGCACTGAAGCTTTCTTT. The gene calls are TRBV2 and TRBJ1-1; D remains unclear. Between the trimmed V and J ends, which lost 0 bases and 4 bases, there was a span of 12 bases. The germline V gene encodes CDR1 SNHLY and CDR2 FYNNEI. The CDR3 loop spans 15 amino acids.

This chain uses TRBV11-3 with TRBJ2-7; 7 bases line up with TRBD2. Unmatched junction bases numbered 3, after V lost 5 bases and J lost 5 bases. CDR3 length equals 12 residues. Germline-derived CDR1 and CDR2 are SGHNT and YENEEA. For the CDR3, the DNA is TGTGCCAGCAGCGGTACTAGCGACGAGCAGTACTTC. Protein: CASSGTSDEQYF.

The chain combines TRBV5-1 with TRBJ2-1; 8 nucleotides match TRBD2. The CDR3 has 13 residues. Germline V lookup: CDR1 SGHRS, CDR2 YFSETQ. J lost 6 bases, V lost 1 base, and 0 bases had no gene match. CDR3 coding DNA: TGCGCCAGCAGCTTGACTAGCGGCAATGAGCAGTTCTTC. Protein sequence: CASSLTSGNEQFF.

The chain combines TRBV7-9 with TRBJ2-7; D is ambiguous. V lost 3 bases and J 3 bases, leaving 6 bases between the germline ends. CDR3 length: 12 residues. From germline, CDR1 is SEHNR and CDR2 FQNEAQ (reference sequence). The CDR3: CASSFFSYEQYF. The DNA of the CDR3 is TGTGCCAGCAGCTTCTTCAGCTACGAGCAGTACTTC. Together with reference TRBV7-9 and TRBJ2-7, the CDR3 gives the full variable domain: DTGVSQNPRHKITKRGQNVTFRCDPISEHNRLYWYRQTLGQGPEFLTYFQNEAQLEKSRLLSDRFSAERPKGSFSTLEIQRTEQGDSAMYLCASSFFSYEQYFGPGTRLTVT.

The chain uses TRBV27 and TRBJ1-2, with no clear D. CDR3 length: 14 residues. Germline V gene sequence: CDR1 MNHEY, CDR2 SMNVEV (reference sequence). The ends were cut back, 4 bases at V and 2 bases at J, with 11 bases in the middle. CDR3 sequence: CASSSGILNYGYTF. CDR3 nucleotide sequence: TGTGCCAGCAGTTCCGGGATTCTCAACTATGGCTACACCTTC.

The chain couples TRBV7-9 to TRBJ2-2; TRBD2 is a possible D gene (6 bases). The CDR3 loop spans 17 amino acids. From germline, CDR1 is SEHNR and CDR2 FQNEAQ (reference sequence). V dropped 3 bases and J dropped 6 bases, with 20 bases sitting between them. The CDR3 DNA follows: TGTGCCAGCAGCTTCTCCCTCGGCGGGAAGGGCGCCGGGGAGCTGTTTTTT. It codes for CASSFSLGGKGAGELFF.

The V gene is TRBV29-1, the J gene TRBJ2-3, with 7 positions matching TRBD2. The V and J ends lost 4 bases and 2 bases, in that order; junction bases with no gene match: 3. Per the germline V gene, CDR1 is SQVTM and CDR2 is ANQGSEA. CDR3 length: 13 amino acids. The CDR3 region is CSVGGLSTDTQYF. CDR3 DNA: TGCAGCGTTGGGGGACTATCCACAGATACGCAGTATTTT.

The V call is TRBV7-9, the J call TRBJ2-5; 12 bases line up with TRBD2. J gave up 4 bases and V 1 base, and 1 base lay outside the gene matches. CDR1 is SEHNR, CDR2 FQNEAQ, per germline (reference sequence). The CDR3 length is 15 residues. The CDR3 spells CASSLVTSGRETQYF. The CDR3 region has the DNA TGTGCCAGCAGCTTAGTGACTAGCGGGAGAGAGACCCAGTACTTC. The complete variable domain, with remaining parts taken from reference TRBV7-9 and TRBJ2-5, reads DTGVSQNPRHKITKRGQNVTFRCDPISEHNRLYWYRQTLGQGPEFLTYFQNEAQLEKSRLLSDRFSAERPKGSFSTLEIQRTEQGDSAMYLCASSLVTSGRETQYFGPGTRLLVL.

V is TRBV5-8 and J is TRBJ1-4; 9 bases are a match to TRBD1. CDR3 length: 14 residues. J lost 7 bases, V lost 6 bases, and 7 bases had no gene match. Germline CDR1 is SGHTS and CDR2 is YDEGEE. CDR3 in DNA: TGTGCCAGCATCCTGACAGGGGGAGGTGAAAAACTGTTTTTT. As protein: CASILTGGGEKLFF. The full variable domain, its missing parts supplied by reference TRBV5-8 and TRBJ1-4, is EAGVTQSPTHLIKTRGQQATLRCSPISGHTSVYWYQQALGLGLQFLLWYDEGEERNRGNFPPRFSGRQFPNYSSELNVNALELEDSALYLCASILTGGGEKLFFGSGTQLSVL.

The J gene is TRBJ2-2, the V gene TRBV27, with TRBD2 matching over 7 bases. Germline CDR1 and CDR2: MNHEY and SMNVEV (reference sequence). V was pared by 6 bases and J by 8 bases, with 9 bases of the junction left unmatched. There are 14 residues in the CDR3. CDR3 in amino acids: CASRPPGGSGELFF. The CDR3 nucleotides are TGTGCCAGCAGACCCCCGGGGGGTTCTGGGGAGCTGTTTTTT.

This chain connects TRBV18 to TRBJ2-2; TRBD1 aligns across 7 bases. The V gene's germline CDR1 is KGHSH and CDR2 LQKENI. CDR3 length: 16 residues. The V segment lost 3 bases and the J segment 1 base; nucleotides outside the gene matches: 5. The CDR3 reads CASSPYRQGNTGELFF. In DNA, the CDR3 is TGTGCCAGCTCACCTTATCGACAGGGGAACACCGGGGAGCTGTTTTTT. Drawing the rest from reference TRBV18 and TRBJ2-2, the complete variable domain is NAGVMQNPRHLVRRRGQEARLRCSPMKGHSHVYWYRQLPEEGLKFMVYLQKENIIDESGMPKERFSAEFPKEGPSILRIQQVVRGDSAAYFCASSPYRQGNTGELFFGEGSRLTVL.

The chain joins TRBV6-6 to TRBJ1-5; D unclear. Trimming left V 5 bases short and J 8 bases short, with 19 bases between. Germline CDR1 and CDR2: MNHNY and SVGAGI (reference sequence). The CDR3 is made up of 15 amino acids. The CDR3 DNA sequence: TGTGCCAGCAGTCAACTAGGCCTACCGCCTGAGCCCCAGCATTTT. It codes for CASSQLGLPPEPQHF.

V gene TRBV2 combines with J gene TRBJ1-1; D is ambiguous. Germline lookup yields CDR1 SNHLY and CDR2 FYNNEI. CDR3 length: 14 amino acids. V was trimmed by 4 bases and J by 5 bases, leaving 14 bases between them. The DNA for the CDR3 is TGTGCCAGCAGTGTTCTCGGTTCGGGGACTGAAGCTTTCTTT. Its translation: CASSVLGSGTEAFF.

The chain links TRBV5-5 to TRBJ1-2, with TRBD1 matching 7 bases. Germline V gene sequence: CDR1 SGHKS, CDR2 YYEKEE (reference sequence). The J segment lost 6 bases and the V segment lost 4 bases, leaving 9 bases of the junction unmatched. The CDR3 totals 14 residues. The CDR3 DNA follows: TGTGCCAGCAGCCAGGGACAGCTTCGCGATGGCTACACCTTC. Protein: CASSQGQLRDGYTF.

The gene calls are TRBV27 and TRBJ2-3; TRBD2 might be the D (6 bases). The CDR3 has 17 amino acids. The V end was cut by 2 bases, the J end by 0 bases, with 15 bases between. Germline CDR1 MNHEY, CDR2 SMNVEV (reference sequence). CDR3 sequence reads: CASSLVGRGTSTDTQYF. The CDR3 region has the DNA TGTGCCAGCAGTTTAGTTGGGCGGGGAACTAGCACAGATACGCAGTATTTT.

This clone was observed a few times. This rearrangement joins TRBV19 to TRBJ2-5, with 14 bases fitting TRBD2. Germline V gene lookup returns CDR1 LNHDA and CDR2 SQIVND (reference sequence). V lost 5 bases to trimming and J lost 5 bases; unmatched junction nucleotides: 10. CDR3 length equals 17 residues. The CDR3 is CASSSGGLAGVRETQYF. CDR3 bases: TGTGCCAGTAGTTCGGGGGGACTAGCGGGAGTCCGGGAGACCCAGTACTTC.

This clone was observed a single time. This chain's CDR3 is CASTKPSGSVNEQFF. The CDR3 nucleotides read TGTGCCAGCACCAAACCTAGCGGGAGCGTCAATGAGCAGTTCTTC. The chain employs TRBV6-1 and TRBJ2-1; 10 nucleotides align to TRBD2. The CDR3 has 15 residues. The J segment lost 6 bases and the V segment lost 7 bases, leaving 9 bases of the junction unmatched. Germline V lookup: CDR1 MNHNS, CDR2 SASEGT.

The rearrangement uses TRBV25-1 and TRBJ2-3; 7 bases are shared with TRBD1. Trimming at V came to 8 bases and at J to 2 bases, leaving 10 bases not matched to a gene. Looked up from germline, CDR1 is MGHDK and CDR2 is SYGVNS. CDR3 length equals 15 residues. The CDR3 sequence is CASGPLQGLTDTQYF. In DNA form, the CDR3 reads TGTGCCAGCGGCCCCCTACAGGGGCTCACAGATACGCAGTATTTT.

CDR3 protein: CASSLRGGNTIYF. The CDR3 coding sequence is TGTGCCAGCAGTTTACGAGGGGGAAACACCATATATTTT. V gene TRBV28 combines with J gene TRBJ1-3, with D uncertain. Germline assignment: CDR1 MDHEN and CDR2 SYDVKM. The length of the CDR3 is 13 residues. V gave up 2 bases and J gave up 4 bases, with 6 bases separating them.

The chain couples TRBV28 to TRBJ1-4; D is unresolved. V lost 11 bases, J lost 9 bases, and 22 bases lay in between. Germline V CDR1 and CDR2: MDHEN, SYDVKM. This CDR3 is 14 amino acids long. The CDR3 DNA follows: TGTGCCTGCCGTACCGGGATATATCCCCAAAAACTGTTTTTT. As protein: CACRTGIYPQKLFF.

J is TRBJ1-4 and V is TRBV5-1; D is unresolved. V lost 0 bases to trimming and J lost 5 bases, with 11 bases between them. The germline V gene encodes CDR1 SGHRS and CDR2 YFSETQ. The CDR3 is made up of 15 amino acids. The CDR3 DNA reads TGCGCCAGCAGCTTGGGGCTGGGAGTGAATGAAAAACTGTTTTTT. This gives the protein CASSLGLGVNEKLFF.